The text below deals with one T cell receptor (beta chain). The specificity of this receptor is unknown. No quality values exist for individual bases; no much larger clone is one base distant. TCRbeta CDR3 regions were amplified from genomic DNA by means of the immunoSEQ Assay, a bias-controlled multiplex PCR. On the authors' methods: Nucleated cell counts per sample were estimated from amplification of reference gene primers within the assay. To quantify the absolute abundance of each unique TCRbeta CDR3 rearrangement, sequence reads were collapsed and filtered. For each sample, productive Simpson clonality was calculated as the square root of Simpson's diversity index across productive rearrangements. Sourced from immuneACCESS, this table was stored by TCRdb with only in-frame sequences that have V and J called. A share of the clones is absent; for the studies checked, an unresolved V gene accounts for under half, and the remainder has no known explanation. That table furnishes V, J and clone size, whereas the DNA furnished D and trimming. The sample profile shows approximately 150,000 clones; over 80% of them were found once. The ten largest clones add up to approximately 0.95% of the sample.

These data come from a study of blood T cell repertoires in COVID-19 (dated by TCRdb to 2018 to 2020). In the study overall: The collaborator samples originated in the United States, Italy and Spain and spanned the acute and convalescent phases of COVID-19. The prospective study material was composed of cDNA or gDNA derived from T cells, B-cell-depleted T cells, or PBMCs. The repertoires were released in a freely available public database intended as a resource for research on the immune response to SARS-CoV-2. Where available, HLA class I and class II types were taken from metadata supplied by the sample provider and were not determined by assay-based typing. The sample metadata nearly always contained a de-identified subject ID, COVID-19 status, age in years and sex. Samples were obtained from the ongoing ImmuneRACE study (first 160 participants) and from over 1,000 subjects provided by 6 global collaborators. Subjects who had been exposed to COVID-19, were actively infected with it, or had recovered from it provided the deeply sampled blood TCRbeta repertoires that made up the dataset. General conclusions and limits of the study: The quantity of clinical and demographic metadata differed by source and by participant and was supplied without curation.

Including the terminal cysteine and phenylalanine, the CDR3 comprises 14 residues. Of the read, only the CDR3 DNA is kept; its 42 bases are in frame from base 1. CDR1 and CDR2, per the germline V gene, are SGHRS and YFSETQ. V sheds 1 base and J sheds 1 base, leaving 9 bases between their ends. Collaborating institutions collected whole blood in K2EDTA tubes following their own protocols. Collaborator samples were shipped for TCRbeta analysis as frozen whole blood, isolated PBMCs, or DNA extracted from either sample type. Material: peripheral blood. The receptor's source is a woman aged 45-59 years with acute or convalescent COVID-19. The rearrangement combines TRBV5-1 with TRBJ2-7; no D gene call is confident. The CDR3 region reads CASSLSGLSYEQYF. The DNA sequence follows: TGCGCCAGCAGCTTGAGTGGGCTTTCCTACGAGCAGTACTTC.